What follows are 8 T cell receptor beta chains derived from one specimen sequenced in a study of patients and donors after allogeneic stem cell transplantation. TCRdb redid the calling of the RT-PCR reads with MiXCR, one entry per CDR3 protein. The repertoire holds about 410,000 distinct CDR3 sequences, with roughly 17% as singletons. The sample taken for sequencing was blood, either unsorted or a sorted T cell fraction (not recorded which). Every receptor here comes from a human donor who was either an allogeneic HSCT recipient or a stem cell or donor lymphocyte infusion donor (not recorded which). It is not recorded whose cells these are; they may come from a transplant donor.

This clonotype has a handful of counts. The rearrangement joins TRBV5-6 to TRBJ2-1; TRBD2 matches 8 bases. CDR3 length: 16 amino acids. CDR1 and CDR2 from the germline V gene are SGHDT and YYEEEE. The ends lost 4 bases at V and 2 bases at J; junction bases unmatched: 8. In DNA form, the CDR3 reads TGTGCCAGCAGCGCCTTACTAGCGGAAACCTACAATGAGCAGTTCTTC. This codes for CASSALLAETYNEQFF.

This clonotype has just a few counts. This chain uses TRBV7-8 with TRBJ2-5; D is ambiguous. The CDR3 covers 16 residues. The germline V gene has CDR1 SGHVS and CDR2 FQNEAQ. Trimming left V 3 bases short and J 0 bases short, with 14 bases between. The CDR3: CASSLYRKPDQETQYF. CDR3 DNA sequence: TGTGCCAGCAGCTTGTATCGGAAGCCCGACCAAGAGACCCAGTACTTC.

The J gene is TRBJ2-5, the V gene TRBV20-1; D may be TRBD2 (6 bases). Per germline, CDR1 DFQATT and CDR2 SNEGSKA (reference sequence). The V and J ends lost 3 bases and 3 bases respectively, with 11 bases between them. This CDR3 has 13 residues. The CDR3, as DNA: TGCAGTGCTAGGAGATCGGGGGAAGAGACCCAGTACTTC. This sequence encodes CSARRSGEETQYF.

This clonotype was seen ten or more times. This chain links TRBV6-5 with TRBJ2-2; no clear D gene. CDR1 and CDR2 from the germline V gene are MNHEY and SVGAGI. The CDR3 covers 15 residues. V shed 3 bases and J shed 2 bases, with 10 bases lying between them. The CDR3 DNA sequence: TGTGCCAGCAGTTATGGGGATCTAAACACCGGGGAGCTGTTTTTT. Translating gives CASSYGDLNTGELFF.

There are many counts of this clonotype. CDR3 residues: CSARDWETQYF. CDR3 in DNA: TGCAGTGCTAGAGATTGGGAGACCCAGTACTTC. V gene TRBV20-1 combines with J gene TRBJ2-5; D is undetermined. The CDR3 extends over 11 amino acids. In germline, CDR1 is DFQATT, CDR2 SNEGSKA (reference sequence). The germline V and J ends were trimmed by 0 bases and 5 bases, with 4 bases remaining between them.

J is TRBJ1-1 and V is TRBV6-5, with a weak D call TRBD1 (5 bases). Trimming removed 8 bases from V and 10 bases from J, with 14 bases in between. The CDR3 runs 11 residues. CDR1 and CDR2 from the germline V gene are MNHEY and SVGAGI. The CDR3 loop reads CASGIGAPAFF. The CDR3 DNA sequence: TGTGCCAGCGGGATTGGGGCCCCAGCTTTCTTT.

The CDR3 nucleotides are TGCGCCAGCAGCGCAATCAGGGCAGACTATGGCTACACCTTC. Amino acid sequence: CASSAIRADYGYTF. The chain employs TRBV5-1 and TRBJ1-2; weak D call: TRBD1 (5 bases). CDR1 is SGHRS, CDR2 YFSETQ, per germline. Trimming shortened V by 4 bases and J by 3 bases, and 13 bases separated the two germline ends. This CDR3 has 14 amino acids.

CDR3 bases: TGCGCCAGCAGCCAAGATCTTATGGTGGGACAGGGCACTGAAGCTTTCTTT. Translated: CASSQDLMVGQGTEAFF. V usage is TRBV4-3 and J usage is TRBJ1-1, with 9 positions matching TRBD1. The CDR3 runs to 17 residues. V lost 0 bases and J lost 4; bases outside the gene matches: 9. The germline gives CDR1 LGHNA, CDR2 YSLEER.